The source of this TCR beta chain is a study of response to subunit inactivated influenza vaccine. This clonotype was detected a few times. Its cognate antigen is unknown. The CDR3 extends over 15 amino acids. Germline CDR1 is SGHDT and CDR2 is YYEEEE. Trimming shortened V by 3 bases and J by 1 base, and 10 bases separated the two germline ends. TCRdb reanalysed the RT-PCR reads using MiXCR and keeps one entry per CDR3 protein. Found here are about 780,000 distinct CDR3 sequences, around a sixth of them singletons; the top ten hold about a tenth. Whole-study findings and limits: The authors suggested that every seasonal influenza vaccination recruits few new T cells.

Sequences were derived from PBMCs from blood, sampled around 5 days after vaccination. The gene calls are TRBV5-6 and TRBJ2-2, with D unresolved. The receptor's source is a man between 45 and 60 years old who received an inactivated influenza vaccine. CDR3 sequence reads: CASSWGTMNTGELFF. Here the CDR3 DNA reads TGTGCCAGCAGCTGGGGTACCATGAACACCGGGGAGCTGTTTTTT.